This TCR beta chain appears in the sequencing data of a study of T cells after yellow fever vaccination. Germline CDR1 is MDHEN and CDR2 is SYDVKM. The CDR3 is made up of 14 amino acids. V was pared by 2 bases and J by 6 bases, with 12 bases between. It was through 5'RACE template switching that TCR cDNA was made, with a universal primer site and UMIs added. TCRdb reprocessed the 5' RACE reads via MiXCR and lists one record per CDR3 protein. The sample lists about 58,000 distinct CDR3 sequences; around 7% were seen once. The clonotype originates from a man between 18 and 35 years old who received the YFV17D yellow fever vaccine. This sequence joins TRBV28 and TRBJ2-3; D is ambiguous. Specimen: CD8+ T cells sorted from PBMCs, collected on the day of the first yellow fever vaccination. The CDR3, as DNA: TGTGCCAGCAGTTTAAGAGGTGGTGGGGATACGCAGTATTTT. Encoded protein: CASSLRGGGDTQYF.